The rows below give T cell receptor beta chains drawn from one sample of a study of T cells after yellow fever vaccination. Each CDR3 protein is one row after TCRdb ran MiXCR on the 5' RACE reads. This repertoire shows about 340,000 distinct CDR3 sequences, around 13% found once; its top ten account for approximately 3.4%. This specimen consisted of CD4+ T cells sorted from PBMCs, obtained 15 days after the yellow fever booster vaccination. These receptors were obtained from a man younger than 30 who received the YFV17D yellow fever vaccine. The CDR3 runs from the conserved cysteine through the conserved F or W. Fields, in order: CDR3 protein, CDR3 DNA, J gene, V gene, D gene, clone size. The D gene is left open where the match is weak. Size is omitted from some rows. Given values are once, few, many or a class for expanded clones.

CSASGTRPPEQYF,TGCAGTGCCTCCGGGACTAGACCCCCCGAGCAGTACTTC,TRBJ2-7,TRBV20-1,TRBD2,.
CASSPGAQAQYF,TGTGCCAGCAGCCCCGGGGCCCAGGCGCAGTATTTT,TRBJ2-3,TRBV28,.,few
CATSRARGGNQPQHF,TGTGCCACCAGCAGAGCCCGGGGCGGCAATCAGCCCCAGCATTTT,TRBJ1-5,TRBV15,.,.
CASTTSGQGFHEQYF,TGTGCCAGCACCACCTCGGGACAGGGGTTCCACGAGCAGTACTTC,TRBJ2-7,TRBV7-9,TRBD1,.
CSASGGASGDTQYF,TGCAGTGCTAGCGGGGGGGCTTCAGGAGATACGCAGTATTTT,TRBJ2-3,TRBV20-1,TRBD2,.
CASSPPWRDTQYF,TGTGCCAGCAGTCCGCCCTGGAGGGATACGCAGTATTTT,TRBJ2-3,TRBV6-2/TRBV6-3,.,few
CASSYSRGGAWSGYTF,TGTGCCAGCAGTTACTCACGTGGGGGCGCATGGAGTGGCTACACCTTC,TRBJ1-2,TRBV6-5,.,.
CASSLRGSHGYTF,TGCGCCAGCAGCCTCCGAGGCAGTCATGGCTACACCTTC,TRBJ1-2,TRBV4-3,.,many
CASKRGNTQYF,TGTGCCAGCAAGAGGGGTAATACGCAGTATTTT,TRBJ2-3,TRBV2,.,.
CACTRELNEKLFF,TGTGCCTGTACCCGGGAGCTTAATGAAAAACTGTTTTTT,TRBJ1-4,TRBV12-3/TRBV12-4,.,.
CSVDREENYGYTF,TGCAGCGTTGATAGGGAAGAAAACTATGGCTACACCTTC,TRBJ1-2,TRBV29-1,.,.
CATMGPQFFYGYTF,TGTGCCACAATGGGGCCCCAGTTTTTCTATGGCTACACCTTC,TRBJ1-2,TRBV12-3/TRBV12-4,.,.
CASSLVGILIKAIMNTEAFF,TGTGCCAGCAGCTTAGTGGGGATTCTTATAAAAGCTATAATGAACACTGAAGCTTTCTTT,TRBJ1-1,TRBV7-2,.,few
CASSHESRQQYF,TGTGCCAGCAGCCATGAGAGCAGGCAGCAGTACTTC,TRBJ2-7,TRBV3-1,.,many
CATSDQQGTLDTQYF,TGTGCCACCAGTGATCAACAGGGAACCTTGGATACGCAGTATTTT,TRBJ2-3,TRBV24-1,.,few
CASSNHGGRGSNQPQHF,TGTGCCAGCAGCAATCATGGGGGACGAGGGAGCAATCAGCCCCAGCATTTT,TRBJ1-5,TRBV21-1,.,few
CASSYIGTGDNEQFF,TGTGCCAGCAGTTACATCGGGACAGGCGACAATGAGCAGTTCTTC,TRBJ2-1,TRBV25-1,TRBD1,few
CSAPTSGATYEQYF,TGCAGTGCCCCGACTAGCGGGGCCACCTACGAGCAGTACTTC,TRBJ2-7,TRBV20-1,TRBD2,.
CASSYQAGGRQETQYF,TGTGCCAGCAGTTACCAGGCGGGGGGCCGTCAAGAGACCCAGTACTTC,TRBJ2-5,TRBV6-2/TRBV6-3,TRBD2,.
CASSSVGQGTEAFF,TGTGCCAGCAGTTCCGTGGGACAGGGCACTGAAGCTTTCTTT,TRBJ1-1,TRBV6-2/TRBV6-3,TRBD1,.
CASSFSSSNYNEQFF,TGTGCCAGCAGCTTTAGCTCGTCTAATTACAATGAGCAGTTCTTC,TRBJ2-1,TRBV7-2,.,few
CASSGGTVATGELFF,TGCGCCAGCAGCGGAGGGACAGTCGCCACCGGGGAGCTGTTTTTT,TRBJ2-2,TRBV5-1,.,.
CASSVDPLRGGEAFF,TGTGCCAGCAGCGTAGATCCCCTCAGGGGAGGGGAAGCTTTCTTT,TRBJ1-1,TRBV9,.,few
CASSESRGGVYEQFF,TGTGCCAGCAGTGAATCTCGCGGGGGTGTATATGAGCAGTTCTTC,TRBJ2-1,TRBV2,TRBD2,few
CASSEDPRVEAFF,TGCGCCAGCAGCGAGGACCCTCGAGTTGAAGCTTTCTTT,TRBJ1-1,TRBV5-1,.,few
CASSLDRGHTDTQYF,TGTGCCAGCAGTTTAGACAGGGGGCACACAGATACGCAGTATTTT,TRBJ2-3,TRBV12-3/TRBV12-4,TRBD1,many
CASSLGGGYSNQPQHF,TGTGCCAGTTCACTGGGCGGGGGATATAGCAATCAGCCCCAGCATTTT,TRBJ1-5,TRBV19,.,.
CAIRWTGPPDTQYF,TGTGCCATCAGGTGGACCGGGCCGCCAGATACGCAGTATTTT,TRBJ2-3,TRBV10-3,.,.
CSAFRERGNSPLHF,TGCAGTGCTTTCCGGGAAAGGGGAAACTCACCCCTCCACTTT,TRBJ1-6,TRBV20-1,.,few
CAGRYDLMRTNEQFF,TGTGCCGGGAGATATGACCTTATGCGTACCAATGAGCAGTTCTTC,TRBJ2-1,TRBV7-2,.,few
CSVEIGGNQPQHF,TGCAGCGTTGAAATAGGGGGCAATCAGCCCCAGCATTTT,TRBJ1-5,TRBV29-1,.,.
CSVRPGQGTYEQYF,TGCAGCGTAAGACCGGGACAGGGAACCTACGAGCAGTACTTC,TRBJ2-7,TRBV20-1,TRBD1,.